This passage covers 18 T cell receptor beta chains from one sample sequenced in a study of blood T cell repertoires in COVID-19. TCRdb's table, derived via immunoSEQ multiplex PCR, lists solely in-frame clones and lacks some. The sample records a few hundred thousand clones, roughly 84% being singletons. Sequencing was carried out using peripheral blood. These TCRs come from a woman aged 18-29 years with acute or convalescent COVID-19.

The V and J genes are TRBV3-1 (or the pseudogene TRBV3-2) and TRBJ1-4; 8 bases map to TRBD1. Germline-derived CDR1 and CDR2 are LGHDT and YNNKEL (reference sequence). The V and J ends lost 4 bases and 7 bases, in that order; junction bases with no gene match: 5. The CDR3 loop spans 14 amino acids. The CDR3 DNA is TGTGCCAGCAGCCCCGACAGGGGTCCTGAAAAACTGTTTTTT. Its translation is CASSPDRGPEKLFF.

The genes are TRBV10-3 and TRBJ1-3, with D possibly TRBD1 on 6 matching bases. There are 15 residues in the CDR3. The V gene's germline CDR1 is ENHRY and CDR2 SYGVKD. The V gene lost 4 bases and the J gene lost 1 base, with 11 bases spanning the gap. CDR3 in amino acids: CAISAGTGSGNTIYF. The CDR3 coding sequence is TGTGCCATCAGTGCCGGTACAGGGTCTGGAAACACCATATATTTT.

V and J are TRBV10-3 and TRBJ1-3; TRBD1 might be the D (5 bases). Trimming pared 3 bases from V and 4 bases from J, leaving 10 bases between. This CDR3 is 14 amino acids long. Germline values: CDR1 ENHRY, CDR2 SYGVKD. The chain's CDR3 is CAISDRGYGNTIYF. The DNA for the CDR3 is TGTGCCATCAGTGACCGGGGGTACGGAAACACCATATATTTT.

The chain joins TRBV7-2 to TRBJ1-2; TRBD1 agrees at 9 bases. This CDR3 spans 15 amino acids. The germline gives CDR1 SGHTA, CDR2 FQGNSA. Losses at the gene ends were 2 bases for V and 11 bases for J; bases not matched to a gene: 12. CDR3 region: CASSLIPGQGYWYTF. The CDR3 DNA follows: TGTGCCAGCAGCTTAATACCGGGACAGGGTTATTGGTACACCTTC.

This clone has only one observation. The V and J genes are TRBV29-1 and TRBJ2-7; 11 positions match TRBD1. V shed 6 bases, J shed 2 bases, and the junction held 9 bases outside the gene matches. Germline-derived CDR1 and CDR2 are SQVTM and ANQGSEA. The CDR3 is 15 amino acids. CDR3 amino acids: CSVDTGTGGTYEQYF. The CDR3 DNA reads as TGCAGCGTGGACACCGGGACAGGGGGGACCTACGAGCAGTACTTC.

The chain joins TRBV9 to TRBJ2-2; 12 nucleotides line up with TRBD2. The CDR3 spans 17 residues. The junction had 4 bases not matched to a gene; V was cut back by 0 bases and J by 4 bases. Germline V CDR1 and CDR2: SGDLS, YYNGEE. The CDR3 sequence: CASSVASGRALTGELFF. CDR3 bases: TGTGCCAGCAGCGTAGCTAGCGGGAGGGCCCTCACCGGGGAGCTGTTTTTT.

This sequence joins TRBV6-6 and TRBJ1-6, with TRBD1 identical over 8 bases. Germline V gene data show CDR1 as MNHNY and CDR2 as SVGAGI (reference sequence). The length of the CDR3 is 14 residues. J lost 7 bases, V lost 7 bases, and 6 bases had no gene match. The CDR3 DNA reads as TGTGCCAGCACCCAGGGGGCGATGAATTCACCCCTCCACTTT. Protein sequence: CASTQGAMNSPLHF.

The chain has TRBV4-3 and TRBJ2-7; TRBD2 is a possible D gene (5 bases). V lost 0 bases to trimming and J lost 2 bases, with 8 bases between them. Germline V gene sequence: CDR1 LGHNA, CDR2 YSLEER. The CDR3 consists of 14 residues. In nucleotides, the CDR3 is TGCGCCAGCAGCCAAGAGCCGGGAACCTACGAGCAGTACTTC. Encoded protein: CASSQEPGTYEQYF.

This clone was picked up one time. CDR3 protein: CASSLEPGTEAFF. As DNA, the CDR3 is TGTGCCAGCAGCTTAGAACCGGGGACTGAAGCTTTCTTT. This rearrangement joins TRBV11-3 to TRBJ1-1; D is unclear. The V end was cut by 0 bases, the J end by 5 bases, with 7 bases between. Germline loops: CDR1 SGHNT, CDR2 YENEEA. The CDR3 extends over 13 amino acids.

V gene TRBV10-3 combines with J gene TRBJ2-3; 9 positions match TRBD2. Trimming cost V 4 bases and J 6 bases; bases outside gene matches: 8. Germline CDR1 and CDR2: ENHRY and SYGVKD. This CDR3 is built from 15 residues. In DNA form, the CDR3 reads TGTGCCATCAGTGGGATAGCGGGAGCAGCGGATACGCAGTATTTT. This codes for CAISGIAGAADTQYF.

The chain has TRBV28 and TRBJ1-4; the D gene is possibly TRBD1 (5 bases). The CDR3 covers 15 residues. Looked up from germline, CDR1 is MDHEN and CDR2 is SYDVKM. V lost 5 bases and J lost 2, with 12 bases in between. CDR3 sequence (DNA): TGTGCCAGCAGTCGCCCCCGGGGGACTAATGAAAAACTGTTTTTT. Encoded protein: CASSRPRGTNEKLFF. Complete variable domain (other parts from reference TRBV28 and TRBJ1-4): DVKVTQSSRYLVKRTGEKVFLECVQDMDHENMFWYRQDPGLGLRLIYFSYDVKMKEKGDIPEGYSVSREKKERFSLILESASTNQTSMYLCASSRPRGTNEKLFFGSGTQLSVL.

The gene calls are TRBV7-9 and TRBJ2-5; the D gene is possibly TRBD2 (7 bases). V was trimmed by 4 bases and J by 3 bases, leaving 18 bases between them. This CDR3 contains 16 residues. The germline V gene has CDR1 SEHNR and CDR2 FQNEAQ (reference sequence). The CDR3 DNA is TGTGCCAGCAGCTCCGAGGAGGGGGGGTCTGAAGAGACCCAGTACTTC. Translated: CASSSEEGGSEETQYF.

The chain employs TRBV4-3 and TRBJ2-5; D not resolved. The CDR3 runs to 13 residues. V lost 5 bases and J 1 base, leaving 8 bases between the germline ends. Germline V lookup: CDR1 LGHNA, CDR2 YSLEER. Written as DNA, the CDR3 is TGCGCCAGCAGCGACATTCGCCAAGAGACCCAGTACTTC. Protein sequence: CASSDIRQETQYF.

The rearrangement links TRBV12-5 to TRBJ1-2; D is unclear. The germline CDR1 and CDR2 sequences are LGHNT and FRNRAP. CDR3 length equals 14 residues. The ends were cut back, 2 bases at V and 5 bases at J, with 12 bases in the middle. For the CDR3, the DNA is TGTGCTAGTGGTTTGTCCCATCGCGCGTATGGCTACACCTTC. Its protein product is CASGLSHRAYGYTF.

The gene calls are TRBV19 and TRBJ1-5; TRBD1 is a possible D gene (6 bases). The V gene's germline CDR1 is LNHDA and CDR2 SQIVND (reference sequence). The CDR3 is made up of 15 amino acids. V lost 4 bases to trimming and J lost 0 bases, with 10 bases between them. This CDR3 reads CASSTPGDSNQPQHF. In DNA form, the CDR3 reads TGTGCCAGTAGTACACCAGGGGATAGCAATCAGCCCCAGCATTTT.

V gene TRBV11-2 combines with J gene TRBJ1-3; D not resolved. The CDR3 consists of 14 residues. CDR1 is SGHAT and CDR2 is FQNNGV in the germline V gene. The V gene lost 0 bases and the J gene lost 0 bases, with 3 bases spanning the gap. CDR3 residues: CASSLDGSGNTIYF. DNA for the CDR3: TGTGCCAGCAGCTTAGACGGCTCTGGAAACACCATATATTTT. The variable domain in full, with the rest retrieved from reference TRBV11-2 and TRBJ1-3, is EAGVAQSPRYKIIEKRQSVAFWCNPISGHATLYWYQQILGQGPKLLIQFQNNGVVDDSQLPKDRFSAERLKGVDSTLKIQPAKLEDSAVYLCASSLDGSGNTIYFGEGSWLTVV.

The chain couples TRBV7-9 to TRBJ1-5, with TRBD1 identical over 7 bases. V trimming: 3 bases; J trimming: 4 bases; junction bases outside the gene matches: 6. This CDR3 is 15 amino acids long. Germline V gene lookup returns CDR1 SEHNR and CDR2 FQNEAQ (reference sequence). DNA for the CDR3: TGTGCCAGCAGCTTCGGAGGGGGCGGGAATCAGCCCCAGCATTTT. Its protein product is CASSFGGGGNQPQHF.

DNA for the CDR3: TGTGCCAGCTTAGCGACCGGGGGCACAGATACGCAGTATTTT. Translated: CASLATGGTDTQYF. The V gene is TRBV27, the J gene TRBJ2-3, with TRBD2 as a possible D gene (5 bases). Germline V gene data show CDR1 as MNHEY and CDR2 as SMNVEV (reference sequence). The ends were cut back, 8 bases at V and 1 base at J, with 13 bases in the middle. The CDR3 is 14 amino acids.